The TCR beta chain under discussion was sequenced for a study of shared clonotypes between healthy human individuals. Repertoires were generated with immunoSEQ multiplex PCR, while TCRdb's copy carries only in-frame clones and drops some. The sample yields approximately 2.1 million clones, 93% seen once. The specimen sequenced was naive CD4+ T cells from PBMCs. The subset is: CD45RA+ positively selected. This receptor was taken from a man younger than 30 in good health. Some clones in this sample may be carry-over from other donors' samples.

The DNA for the CDR3 is TGTGCCAGCAGCTTAACCGGGACAGGGGGCCGGGAGCAGTACTTC. The encoded protein is CASSLTGTGGREQYF. This chain joins TRBV7-9 and TRBJ2-7; 12 positions match TRBD1. Germline assignment: CDR1 SEHNR and CDR2 FQNEAQ (reference sequence). The CDR3 spans 15 residues. V lost 2 bases to trimming and J lost 7 bases; unmatched junction nucleotides: 6.